This entry lists 3 T cell receptor beta chains sequenced from one sample in a study of cytomegalovirus exposure and HLA in healthy donors. Both 60 Vbeta primers and 13 Jbeta primers went into the PCR. The repertoire was sequenced with immunoSEQ multiplex PCR; TCRdb's copy has only in-frame clones and lacks some. The sample yields some 100,000 clones, roughly 80% seen once. The sequencing input was PBMCs. The source of these receptors is a girl aged 2 to 10 in good health and CMV-seropositive.

The chain has TRBV18 and TRBJ2-5, with TRBD1 matching 7 bases. Losses at the gene ends were 3 bases for V and 1 base for J; bases not matched to a gene: 2. Per the germline V gene, CDR1 is KGHSH and CDR2 is LQKENI. The CDR3 runs to 14 residues. CDR3 nucleotides: TGTGCCAGCTCACCGGGACAGCTCCAAGAGACCCAGTACTTC. Translation gives CASSPGQLQETQYF.

The chain uses TRBV6-5 and TRBJ1-2, with D maybe TRBD1 (6 bases). V shed 6 bases and J shed 2 bases, with 16 bases lying between them. CDR3 length: 15 amino acids. Germline V CDR1 and CDR2: MNHEY, SVGAGI. CDR3 coding DNA: TGTGCCAGCAGCCGGACAGCTACCACAAACTATGGCTACACCTTC. This sequence encodes CASSRTATTNYGYTF.

This clone was counted only a few times. The gene calls are TRBV29-1 and TRBJ1-1, with TRBD1 matching 11 bases. The germline V gene encodes CDR1 SQVTM and CDR2 ANQGSEA. This CDR3 is 15 amino acids long. J lost 5 bases, V lost 7 bases, and 12 bases had no gene match. CDR3 residues: CSAVGQGAILTEAFF. CDR3 DNA: TGCAGCGCCGTTGGACAGGGGGCCATCCTTACTGAAGCTTTCTTT.